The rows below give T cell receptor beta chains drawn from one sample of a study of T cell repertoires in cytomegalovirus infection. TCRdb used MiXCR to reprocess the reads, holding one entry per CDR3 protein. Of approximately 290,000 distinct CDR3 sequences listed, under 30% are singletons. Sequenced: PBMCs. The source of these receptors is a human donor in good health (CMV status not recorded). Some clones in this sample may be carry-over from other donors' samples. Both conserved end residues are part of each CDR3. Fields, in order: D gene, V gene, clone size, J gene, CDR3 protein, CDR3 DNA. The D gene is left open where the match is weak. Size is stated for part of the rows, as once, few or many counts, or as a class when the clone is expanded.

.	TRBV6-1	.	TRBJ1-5	CASSEVGYSNQPQHF	TGTGCCAGCAGTGAAGTAGGGTATAGCAATCAGCCCCAGCATTTT
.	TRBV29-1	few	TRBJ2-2	CSGQTGTSGELFF	TGCAGCGGGCAGACAGGCACCAGTGGGGAGCTGTTTTTT
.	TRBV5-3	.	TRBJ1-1	CASSLGGTKNTEAFF	TGTGCCAGCAGCTTGGGGGGGACAAAGAACACTGAAGCTTTCTTT
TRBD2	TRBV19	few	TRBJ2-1	CASSIEGLAEYNEQFF	TGTGCCAGTAGTATCGAAGGACTAGCGGAATACAATGAGCAGTTCTTC
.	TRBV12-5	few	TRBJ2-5	CASGLGVGTQYF	TGTGCTAGTGGTTTGGGGGTTGGGACCCAGTACTTC
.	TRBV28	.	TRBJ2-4	CASSPRTWPLDIQYF	TGTGCCAGCAGTCCCCGGACATGGCCATTGGACATTCAGTACTTC
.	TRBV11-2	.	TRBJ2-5	CASSPSRGEWSETQYF	TGTGCCAGCAGCCCCAGTCGGGGAGAGTGGAGCGAGACCCAGTACTTC
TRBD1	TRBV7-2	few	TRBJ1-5	CASSSGTEDDQPQHF	TGTGCCAGCAGCTCCGGGACAGAGGACGATCAGCCCCAGCATTTT
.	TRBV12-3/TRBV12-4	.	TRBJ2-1	CASSPWGNEQFF	TGTGCCAGCAGCCCCTGGGGGAATGAGCAGTTCTTC
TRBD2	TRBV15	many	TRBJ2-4	CATSRGGEGNIQYF	TGTGCCACCAGCAGGGGAGGGGAGGGAAACATTCAGTACTTC
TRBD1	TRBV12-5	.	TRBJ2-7	CASGLVHGTGVEQYF	TGTGCTAGTGGTTTGGTACATGGGACAGGGGTCGAGCAGTACTTC
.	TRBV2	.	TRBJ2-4	CASSPSGIQYF	TGTGCCAGCAGCCCTAGTGGCATTCAGTACTTC
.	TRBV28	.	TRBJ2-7	CASSLPGSDYEQYF	TGTGCCAGCAGTCTACCCGGGAGCGACTACGAGCAGTACTTC
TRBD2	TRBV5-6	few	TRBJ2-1	CASSLSGRGGYNEQFF	TGTGCCAGCAGCTTGTCGGGCCGCGGGGGGTACAATGAGCAGTTCTTC
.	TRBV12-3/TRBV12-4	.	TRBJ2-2	CASSLSGFTGELFF	TGTGCCAGCAGTTTGTCAGGGTTCACCGGGGAGCTGTTTTTT
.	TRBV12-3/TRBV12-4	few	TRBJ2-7	CASIDDRTTYEQYF	TGTGCCAGCATCGATGACAGGACTACCTACGAGCAGTACTTC
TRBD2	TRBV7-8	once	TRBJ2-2	CASSPSTSGFSGELFF	TGTGCCAGCAGCCCTTCCACTAGCGGGTTTTCCGGGGAGCTGTTTTTT
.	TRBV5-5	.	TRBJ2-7	CASSRDTGGDEQYF	TGTGCCAGCAGCCGGGACACCGGTGGCGACGAGCAGTACTTC
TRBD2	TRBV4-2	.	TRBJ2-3	CASSQATAGVGDTQYF	TGTGCCAGCAGCCAAGCTACGGCGGGGGTGGGGGATACGCAGTATTTT
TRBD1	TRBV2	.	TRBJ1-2	CASTGDRVIQWDYGYTF	TGTGCCAGCACCGGGGACAGGGTTATACAGTGGGACTATGGCTACACCTTC
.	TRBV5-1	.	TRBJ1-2	CASRDGGLSYGYTF	TGCGCCAGCAGGGACGGGGGACTTTCATATGGCTACACCTTC
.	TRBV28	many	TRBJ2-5	CASIRGRGETQYF	TGTGCCAGCATACGAGGGAGAGGAGAGACCCAGTACTTC